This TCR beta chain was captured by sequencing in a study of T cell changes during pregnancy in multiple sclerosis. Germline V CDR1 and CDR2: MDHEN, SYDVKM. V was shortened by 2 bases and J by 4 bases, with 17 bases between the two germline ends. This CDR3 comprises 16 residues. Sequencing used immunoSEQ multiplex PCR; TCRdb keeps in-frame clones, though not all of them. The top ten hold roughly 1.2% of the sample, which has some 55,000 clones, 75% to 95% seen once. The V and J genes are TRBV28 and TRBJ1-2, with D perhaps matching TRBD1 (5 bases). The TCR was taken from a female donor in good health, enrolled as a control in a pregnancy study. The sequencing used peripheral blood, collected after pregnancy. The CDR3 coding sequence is TGTGCCAGCAGTTTACCCCAGGAGGGGACGGTCTATGGCTACACCTTC. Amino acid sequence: CASSLPQEGTVYGYTF.